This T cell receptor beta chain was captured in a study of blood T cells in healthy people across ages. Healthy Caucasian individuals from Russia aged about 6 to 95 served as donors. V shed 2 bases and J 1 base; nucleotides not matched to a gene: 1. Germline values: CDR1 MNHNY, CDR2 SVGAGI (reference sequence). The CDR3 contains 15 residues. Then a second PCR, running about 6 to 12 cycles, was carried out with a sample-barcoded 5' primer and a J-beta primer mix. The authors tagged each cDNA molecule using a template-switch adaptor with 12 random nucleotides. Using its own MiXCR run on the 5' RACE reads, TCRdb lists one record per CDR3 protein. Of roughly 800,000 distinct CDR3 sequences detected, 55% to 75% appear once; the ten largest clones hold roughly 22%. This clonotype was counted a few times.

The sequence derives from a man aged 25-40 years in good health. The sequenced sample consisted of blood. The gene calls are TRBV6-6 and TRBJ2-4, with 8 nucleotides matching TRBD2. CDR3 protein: CASSYLAGAKNIQYF. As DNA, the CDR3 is TGTGCCAGCAGTTACCTAGCGGGCGCCAAAAACATTCAGTACTTC.